What follows describes a single T cell receptor beta chain. V lost 0 bases and J lost 7; bases outside the gene matches: 4. Germline CDR1 is SGHKS and CDR2 is YYEKEE (reference sequence). CDR3 size: 14 residues. The data originate from a study of blood T cell repertoires in COVID-19. Per the original methods: Reference gene primer amplification yielded estimated nucleated cell counts. Measured with immunoSEQ multiplex PCR; TCRdb has only the in-frame clones, and not every one. D and trimming were read from the DNA, whereas the V and J calls and clone size are those reported in that table. In the table there are over 200,000 clones, 90% to 95% of which are singletons.

This TCR was recovered from a man aged 55 to 70 with COVID-19, enrolled during active disease. The chain recombines TRBV5-5 with TRBJ1-2; 9 positions match TRBD1. What was sequenced was peripheral blood. The CDR3 spells CASSLVGTGTGYTF. The DNA for the CDR3 is TGTGCCAGCAGCTTGGTTGGGACAGGGACTGGCTACACCTTC.